This entry concerns a single T cell receptor beta chain. The data were obtained in a study of technical replicates of blood from several donors. Repertoires were generated with immunoSEQ multiplex PCR, while TCRdb's copy carries only in-frame clones and drops some. The table includes 74,000 or so clones, about 96% detected once. Looked up from germline, CDR1 is SGHVS and CDR2 is FNYEAQ. The CDR3 has 15 residues. V shed 0 bases and J shed 0 bases, with 9 bases lying between them. V usage is TRBV7-6 and J usage is TRBJ2-7; D is undetermined. Material for sequencing was T cells isolated from PBMCs. This TCR derives from a human donor in good health. In nucleotides, the CDR3 is TGTGCCAGCAGCTTAGCTGGTAGTAACTCCTACGAGCAGTACTTC. Residues: CASSLAGSNSYEQYF.